This T cell receptor beta chain comes out of a study of shared clonotypes between healthy human individuals. Nashville, Tennessee was home to all donors, who were Caucasian adults. The authors combined CD45RO+ cells with CCR7-negative CD45RA+ TemRA cells as CD8 memory. Trimming left V 2 bases short and J 7 bases short, with 9 bases between. The germline gives CDR1 SNHLY, CDR2 FYNNEI. This CDR3 spans 13 amino acids. TCRdb keeps only in-frame clones here, not all; method: immunoSEQ multiplex PCR. The repertoire holds roughly 320,000 clones, with about nine tenths as singletons. The chain employs TRBV2 and TRBJ1-5; D uncertain. Material: memory CD8+ T cells sorted from blood. Subset here: CD45RO+ cells pooled with CCR7-negative TemRA cells. The receptor comes from a man aged 18 to 29 in good health. DNA of the CDR3: TGTGCCAGCAGTGAACTAACGGACCAGCCCCAGCATTTT. Amino acid sequence: CASSELTDQPQHF.